This T cell receptor beta chain was recovered during a study of blood T cell repertoires in COVID-19. Study-wide background: COVID-19 samples from acute and convalescent phases originated in the United States, Italy and Spain. PBMCs, B-cell-depleted T cells, or T cells were the source of the cDNA or gDNA that made up the material.

The germline gives CDR1 ENHRY, CDR2 SYGVKD. The length of the CDR3 is 15 residues. Trimming cost V 3 bases and J 0 bases, with 12 bases left between them. Source study methods: Reference gene primers were amplified, and this amplification served to estimate nucleated cell counts. Only in-frame clones appear in the TCRdb table, and some are missing; sequencing was by immunoSEQ multiplex PCR. V and J calls and clone size come straight from that table; D and trimming were deduced from the DNA. The table lists 200,000 to 250,000 clones, around 80% of them singletons. V is TRBV10-3 and J is TRBJ2-7; D is uncertain. Sequenced input: peripheral blood. The receptor was isolated from a human donor in a cohort sampled during active COVID-19. The CDR3 DNA sequence: TGTGCCATCAGTGATGGGCAGTTAGTCTCCTACGAGCAGTACTTC. It translates to CAISDGQLVSYEQYF.